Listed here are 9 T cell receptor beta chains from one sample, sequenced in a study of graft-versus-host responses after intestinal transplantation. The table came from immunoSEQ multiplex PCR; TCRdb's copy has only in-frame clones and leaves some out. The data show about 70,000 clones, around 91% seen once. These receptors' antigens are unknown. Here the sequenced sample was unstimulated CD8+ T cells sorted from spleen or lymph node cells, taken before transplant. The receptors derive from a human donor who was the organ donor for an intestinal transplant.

The CDR3 reads CASRPGGAGEQYV. CDR3 bases: TGTGCCAGCAGACCAGGGGGCGCAGGCGAGCAGTACGTC. The V gene is TRBV6-1, the J gene TRBJ2-7; 8 bases align to TRBD1. The germline gives CDR1 MNHNS, CDR2 SASEGT. The ends lost 6 bases at V and 6 bases at J; junction bases unmatched: 7. This CDR3 is 13 amino acids long.

The CDR3 loop reads CASSLPSGSEQYV. Written as DNA, the CDR3 is TGTGCCAGCAGCTTGCCTAGCGGGAGCGAGCAGTACGTC. The rearrangement joins TRBV5-5 to TRBJ2-7; TRBD2 agrees at 10 bases. CDR3 size: 13 residues. The germline gives CDR1 SGHKS, CDR2 YYEKEE (reference sequence). The V and J ends lost 1 base and 6 bases, in that order; junction bases with no gene match: 1.

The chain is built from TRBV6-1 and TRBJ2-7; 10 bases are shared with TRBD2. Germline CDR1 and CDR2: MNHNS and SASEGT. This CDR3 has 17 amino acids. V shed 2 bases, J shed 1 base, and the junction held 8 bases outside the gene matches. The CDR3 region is CASSEPRIAGGSYEQYV. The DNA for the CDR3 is TGTGCCAGCAGTGAACCCCGTATAGCGGGGGGTTCCTACGAGCAGTACGTC.

CDR3 DNA sequence: TGCGCCAGCAGCTTGAGGGGGACAGGTAGCAGCTACACCTTC. This encodes CASSLRGTGSSYTF. V gene TRBV5-1 combines with J gene TRBJ1-2; 8 bases fit TRBD1. The CDR3 covers 14 residues. V shed 1 base, J shed 9 bases, and the junction held 8 bases outside the gene matches. Germline CDR1 is SGHRS and CDR2 is YFSETQ.

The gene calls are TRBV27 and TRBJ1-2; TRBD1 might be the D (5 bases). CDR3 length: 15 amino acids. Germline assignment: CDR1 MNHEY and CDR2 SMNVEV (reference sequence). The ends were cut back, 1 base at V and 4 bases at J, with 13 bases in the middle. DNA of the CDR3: TGTGCCAGCAGTTTATATACGGGGGTTGGCTATGGCTACACCTTC. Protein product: CASSLYTGVGYGYTF.

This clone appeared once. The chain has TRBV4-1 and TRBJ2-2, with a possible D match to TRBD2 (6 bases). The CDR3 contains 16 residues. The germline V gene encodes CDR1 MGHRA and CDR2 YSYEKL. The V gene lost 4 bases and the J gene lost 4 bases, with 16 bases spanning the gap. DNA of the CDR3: TGCGCCAGCAGCCTTCAGACTAGTCCATCCACCGGGGAGCTGTTTTTT. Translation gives CASSLQTSPSTGELFF.

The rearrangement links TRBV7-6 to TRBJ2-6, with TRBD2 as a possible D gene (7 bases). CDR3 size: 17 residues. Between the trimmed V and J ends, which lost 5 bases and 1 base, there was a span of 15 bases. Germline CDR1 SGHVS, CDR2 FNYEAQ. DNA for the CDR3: TGTGCCAGCAGCCCGGGGGGCAGATCTTCTGGGGCCAACGTCCTGACTTTC. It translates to CASSPGGRSSGANVLTF.

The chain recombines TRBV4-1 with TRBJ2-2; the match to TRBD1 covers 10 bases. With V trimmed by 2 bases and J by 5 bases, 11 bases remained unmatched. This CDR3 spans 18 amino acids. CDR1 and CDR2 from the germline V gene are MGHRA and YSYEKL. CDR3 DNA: TGCGCCAGCAGCCAAATACCCCTTGGGACAGGGGTTACCGGGGAGCTGTTTTTT. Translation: CASSQIPLGTGVTGELFF.

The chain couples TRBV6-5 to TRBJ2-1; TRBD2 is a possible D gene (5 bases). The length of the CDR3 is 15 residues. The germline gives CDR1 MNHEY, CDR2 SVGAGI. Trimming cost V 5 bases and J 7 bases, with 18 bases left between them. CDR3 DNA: TGTGCCAGCAGTCCTCGAATGGCTAGCATAAATGAGCAGTTCTTC. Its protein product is CASSPRMASINEQFF.